This TCR beta chain was obtained from a study of beta chain features in type 1 diabetes. Study-wide findings and caveats: All four CD4+ subsets of Type 1 diabetes patients contained TCRB CDR3s that were moderately but significantly shorter.

Trimming left V 1 base short and J 6 bases short, with 15 bases between. This CDR3 has 15 amino acids. Germline CDR1 is SGHTA and CDR2 is FQGNSA. This clone was detected a few times. Its antigen is unknown. The whole isolated RNA underwent reverse transcription, so sequencing captured expressed TCRB transcripts. The table came from immunoSEQ multiplex PCR; TCRdb's copy has only in-frame clones and leaves some out. The sample yields a few hundred thousand clones, around 13% seen once. The chain uses TRBV7-2 and TRBJ1-2; no definite D call. The source of this sequence is a woman aged 18-29 years with type 1 diabetes. Material: naive CD4+ T cells from blood. Here the CDR3 reads CASSLGSRRENGYTF. The CDR3, as DNA: TGTGCCAGCAGCTTAGGGTCGCGGAGGGAGAATGGCTACACCTTC. The full variable domain, rest sourced from reference TRBV7-2 and TRBJ1-2, is GAGVSQSPSNKVTEKGKDVELRCDPISGHTALYWYRQSLGQGLEFLIYFQGNSAPDKSGLPSDRFSAERTGGSVSTLTIQRTQQEDSAVYLCASSLGSRRENGYTFGSGTRLTVV.